The source of this T cell receptor (beta chain) is a study of T cells in Graves' hyperthyroidism and ophthalmopathy. This clonotype appeared many times. One end of the junction fails to match germline, which may point to a read error. The CDR3 extends over 15 amino acids. Germline V lookup: CDR1 MNHNS, CDR2 SASEGT. From RNA transcripts, TCR beta CDR3 regions were amplified. First-round RT-PCR targeting the TCR CDR3 was performed with the HTBI primer set. TCRdb ran MiXCR on the multiplex PCR reads and lists one entry per CDR3 protein. The sample includes 400,000 to 500,000 distinct CDR3 sequences, over 12% of them seen just once.

Source material: blood. This clonotype originated in a man in his late teens or twenties with Graves' ophthalmopathy. The V call is TRBV6-1, the J call TRBJ2-7; 8 positions agree with TRBD2. Written as DNA, the CDR3 is TGTGCCAGCAGTCAAGCGGGAGCCATGGCTTACGAGCAGTACTTC. Its protein product is CASSQAGAMAYEQYF.